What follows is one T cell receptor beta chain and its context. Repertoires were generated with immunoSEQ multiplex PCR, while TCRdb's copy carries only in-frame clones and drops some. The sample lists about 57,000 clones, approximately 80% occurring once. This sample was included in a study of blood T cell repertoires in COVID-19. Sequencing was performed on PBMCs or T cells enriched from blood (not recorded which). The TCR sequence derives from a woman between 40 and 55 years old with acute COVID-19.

The DNA for the CDR3 is TGTGCCAGCAGTTTTGGAATGGGGGCCTTTCAGCCCCAGCATTTT. It specifies CASSFGMGAFQPQHF. This chain uses TRBV27 with TRBJ1-5; D possibly corresponds to TRBD1 (6 bases). Germline V gene data show CDR1 as MNHEY and CDR2 as SMNVEV (reference sequence). V dropped 3 bases and J dropped 6 bases, with 15 bases sitting between them. CDR3 length: 15 amino acids.